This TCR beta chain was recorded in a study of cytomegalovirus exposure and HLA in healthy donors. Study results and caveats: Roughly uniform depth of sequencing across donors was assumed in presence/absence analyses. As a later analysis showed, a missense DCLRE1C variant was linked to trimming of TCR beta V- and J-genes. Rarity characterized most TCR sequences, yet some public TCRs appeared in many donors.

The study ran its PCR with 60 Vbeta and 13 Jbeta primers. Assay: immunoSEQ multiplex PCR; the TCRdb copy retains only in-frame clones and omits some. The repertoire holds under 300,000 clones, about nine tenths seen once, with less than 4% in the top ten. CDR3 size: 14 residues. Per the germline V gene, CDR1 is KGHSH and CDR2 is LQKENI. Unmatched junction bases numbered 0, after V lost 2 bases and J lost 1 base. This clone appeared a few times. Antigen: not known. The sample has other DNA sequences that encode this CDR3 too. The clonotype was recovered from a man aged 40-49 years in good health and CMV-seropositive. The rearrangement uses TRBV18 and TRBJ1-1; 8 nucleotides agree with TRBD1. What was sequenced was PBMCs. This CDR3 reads CASSPGQGNTEAFF. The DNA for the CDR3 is TGTGCCAGCTCACCAGGACAGGGGAACACTGAAGCTTTCTTT.